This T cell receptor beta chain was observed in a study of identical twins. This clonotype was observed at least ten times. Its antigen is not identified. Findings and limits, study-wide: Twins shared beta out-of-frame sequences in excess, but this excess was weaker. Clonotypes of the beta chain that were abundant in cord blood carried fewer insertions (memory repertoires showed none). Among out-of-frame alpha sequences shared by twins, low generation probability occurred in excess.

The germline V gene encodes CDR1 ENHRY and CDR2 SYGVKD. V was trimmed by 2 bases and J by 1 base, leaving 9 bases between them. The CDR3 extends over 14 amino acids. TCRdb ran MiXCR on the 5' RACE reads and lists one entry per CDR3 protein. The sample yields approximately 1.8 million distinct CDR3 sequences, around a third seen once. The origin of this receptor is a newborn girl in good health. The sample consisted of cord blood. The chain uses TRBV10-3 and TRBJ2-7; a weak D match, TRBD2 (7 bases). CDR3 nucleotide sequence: TGTGCCATCAGTGAGCGGGGGGCTTCCTACGAGCAGTACTTC. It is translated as CAISERGASYEQYF.